This T cell receptor (beta chain) was identified during a study of T-cell memory formation after mild COVID-19. Background on the study: For the most part, TCR clusters were specific to one donor.

Using constant-segment primers, 5'RACE produced TCR alpha and TCR beta cDNA libraries carrying sample barcodes and UMIs. TCRdb reanalysed the 5' RACE reads using MiXCR and keeps one entry per CDR3 protein. Among about 440,000 distinct CDR3 sequences listed, 15% to 20% were seen once. Study results and limitations: Later expanders leaned CD4+, whereas day 15 to 85 contracting clones were balanced CD4/CD8.

In its sample, this clonotype was seen once. Its antigen is unidentified. CDR3 length: 14 residues. CDR1 is SGHTA and CDR2 is FQGNSA in the germline V gene. After removal of 5 bases from V and 2 bases from J, the junction contained 5 bases not matched to a gene. The source material was PBMCs or a T cell subset sorted from them (not recorded which). The origin of this receptor is an adult woman who had mild COVID-19 (a few samples of this study predate the infection). Cell type and time point are not known. This chain uses TRBV7-2 with TRBJ2-7, with TRBD2 identical over 8 bases. CDR3 bases: TGTGCCAGCAGCGACACTAGCGGAGCCTACGAGCAGTACTTC. This translates into CASSDTSGAYEQYF.